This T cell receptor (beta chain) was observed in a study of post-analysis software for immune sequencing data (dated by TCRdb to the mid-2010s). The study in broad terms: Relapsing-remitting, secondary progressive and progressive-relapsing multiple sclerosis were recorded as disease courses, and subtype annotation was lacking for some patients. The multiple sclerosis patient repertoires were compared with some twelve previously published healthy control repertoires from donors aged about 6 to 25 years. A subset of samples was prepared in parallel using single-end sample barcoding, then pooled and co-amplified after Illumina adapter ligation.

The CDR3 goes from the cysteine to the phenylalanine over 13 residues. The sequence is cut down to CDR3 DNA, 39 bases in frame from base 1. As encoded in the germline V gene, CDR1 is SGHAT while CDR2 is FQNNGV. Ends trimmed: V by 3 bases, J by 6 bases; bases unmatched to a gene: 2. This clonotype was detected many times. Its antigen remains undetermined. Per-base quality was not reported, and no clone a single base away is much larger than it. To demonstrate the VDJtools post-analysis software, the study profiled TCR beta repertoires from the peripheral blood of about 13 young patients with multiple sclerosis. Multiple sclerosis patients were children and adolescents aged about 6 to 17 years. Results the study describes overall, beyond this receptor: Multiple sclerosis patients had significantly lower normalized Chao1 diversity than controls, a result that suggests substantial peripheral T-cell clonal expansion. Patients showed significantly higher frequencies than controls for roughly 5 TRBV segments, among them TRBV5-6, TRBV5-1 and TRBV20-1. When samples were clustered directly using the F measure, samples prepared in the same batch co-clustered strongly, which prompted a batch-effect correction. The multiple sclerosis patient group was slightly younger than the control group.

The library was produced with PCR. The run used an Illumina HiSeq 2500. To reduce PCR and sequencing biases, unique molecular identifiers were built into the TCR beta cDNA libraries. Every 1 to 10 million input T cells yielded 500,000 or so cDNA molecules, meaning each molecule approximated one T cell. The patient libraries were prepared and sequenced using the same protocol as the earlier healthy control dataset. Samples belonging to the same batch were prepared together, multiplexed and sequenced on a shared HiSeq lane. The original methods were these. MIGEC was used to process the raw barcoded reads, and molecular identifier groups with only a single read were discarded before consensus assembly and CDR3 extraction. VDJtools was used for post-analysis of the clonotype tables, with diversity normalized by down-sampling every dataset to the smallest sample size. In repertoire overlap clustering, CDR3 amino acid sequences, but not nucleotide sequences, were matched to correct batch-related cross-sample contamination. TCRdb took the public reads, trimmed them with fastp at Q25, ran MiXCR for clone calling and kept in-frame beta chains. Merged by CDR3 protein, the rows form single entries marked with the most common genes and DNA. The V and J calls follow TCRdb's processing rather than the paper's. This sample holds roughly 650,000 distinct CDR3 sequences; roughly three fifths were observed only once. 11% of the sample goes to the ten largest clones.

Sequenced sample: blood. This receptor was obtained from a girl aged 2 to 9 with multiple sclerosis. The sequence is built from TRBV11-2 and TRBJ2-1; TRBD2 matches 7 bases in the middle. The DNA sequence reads TGTGCCAGCAGCTTCCTAGCGGCCAATGAGCAGTTCTTC. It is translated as CASSFLAANEQFF.